The rows below give T cell receptor beta chains drawn from one sample of a study of shared clonotypes between healthy human individuals. Profiling relied on immunoSEQ multiplex PCR, and the TCRdb table lists in-frame clones only, not all of them. The sample lists nearly 750,000 clones, roughly 72% occurring once. The sequenced sample consisted of memory CD4+ T cells sorted from blood. These receptors were obtained from a woman aged 30 to 39 in good health. The CDR3 runs from the conserved cysteine through the conserved F or W. Each record gives: J gene, V gene, D gene, clone size, CDR3 DNA, CDR3 protein. A D gene is named only where the DNA matches it firmly. Size values are once, few and many counts, or a class for expanded clones, and some rows have none.

>TRBJ1-1|TRBV29-1|TRBD1|-
TGCAGCGTTGAAGAGTACGGGACAGGGGCGCAAGCTTTCTTT
CSVEEYGTGAQAFF
>TRBJ2-2|TRBV7-8|TRBD1|-
TGTGCCAGCAGCTCCAGGGGGCGTGACACCGGGGAGCTGTTTTTT
CASSSRGRDTGELFF
>TRBJ2-1|TRBV9|-|-
TGTGCCAGCAGCGTAGCTATTTCCGGGACCGAGAACAATGAGCAGTTCTTC
CASSVAISGTENNEQFF
>TRBJ2-3|TRBV11-3|TRBD2|-
TGTGCCAGCAGCTTAGATGCTAGCGGGCACGCAGATACGCAGTATTTT
CASSLDASGHADTQYF
>TRBJ2-5|TRBV5-4|-|-
TGTGCCAGCGGCCCCGTGGGGGTTCGCGAGACCCAGTACTTC
CASGPVGVRETQYF
>TRBJ2-1|TRBV19|TRBD2|-
TGTGCCAGGGCTATACCGGGACTAGCGGGAGTTCCCTACAATGAGCAGTTCTTC
CARAIPGLAGVPYNEQFF
>TRBJ2-7|TRBV5-6|-|-
TGTGCCAGCAGCAAGCTGGACAGCTCCTTCACCTTGTACTTC
CASSKLDSSFTLYF
>TRBJ2-2|TRBV10-3|-|few
TGTGCCATCAGTGGACAGTATACCGGGGAGCTGTTTTTT
CAISGQYTGELFF
>TRBJ2-1|TRBV28|TRBD2|-
TGTGCCAGCAGTCCCTGGGGGAGTAGCGGGAGGAATGAGCAGTTCTTC
CASSPWGSSGRNEQFF
>TRBJ2-2|TRBV4-2|-|-
TGTGCCAGCAGCCAAGAACTCGCGGCAAACACCGGGGAGCTGTTTTTT
CASSQELAANTGELFF
>TRBJ2-1|TRBV7-9|TRBD2|-
TGTGCCAGCACCTCAGGACTAGCGGGTTACAATGAGCAGTTCTTC
CASTSGLAGYNEQFF
>TRBJ1-5|TRBV6-6|-|-
TGTGCCAGCAGTTACTCGGTAGGGTCTCAGCCCCAGCATTTT
CASSYSVGSQPQHF
>TRBJ2-7|TRBV4-1|-|-
TGCGCCAGCAGCCAAGATCGGCGGACGGAAGCCTACGAGCAGTACTTC
CASSQDRRTEAYEQYF
>TRBJ1-5|TRBV5-1|TRBD1|-
TGCGCCAGCAGCTTGTATCCAGGGGGCTTCCAGCCCCAGCATTTT
CASSLYPGGFQPQHF
>TRBJ2-3|TRBV19|TRBD2|-
TGTGCCAGTGGACTAGCCGGAGCGACAGATACGCAGTATTTT
CASGLAGATDTQYF
>TRBJ2-1|TRBV30|-|-
TGTGCCTGGAGTGGCGGGACAAGCAATGAGCAGTTCTTC
CAWSGGTSNEQFF
>TRBJ2-7|TRBV18|-|-
TGTGCCAGCTCACCACCCCCCACAGGTACCGAGCAGTACTTC
CASSPPPTGTEQYF
>TRBJ1-4|TRBV27|-|-
TGTGCCAGCAGTGGTACCGGGAGGACTAATGAAAAACTGTTTTTT
CASSGTGRTNEKLFF
>TRBJ2-7|TRBV18|-|-
TGTGCCAGCTCACCACCATCCGTCCAACAGGGCTACGAGCAGTACTTC
CASSPPSVQQGYEQYF
>TRBJ1-2|TRBV6-6|TRBD1|-
TGTGCCAGCAGAACGGGACAGGGGACTCCTTATGGCTACACCTTC
CASRTGQGTPYGYTF
>TRBJ1-5|TRBV27|-|-
TGTGGCAGCTCTAAACAGGGAAGTTACGGCAATCAGCCCCAGCATTTT
CGSSKQGSYGNQPQHF
>TRBJ2-1|TRBV11-2|-|-
TGTGCCAGCAGCTTAGGGAGTTCCTACAATGAGCAGTTCTTC
CASSLGSSYNEQFF
>TRBJ2-4|TRBV28|-|-
TGTGCCAGCAGGGGAATTCGGGACGCCCGAGAGGCCAAAAACATTCAGTACTTC
CASRGIRDAREAKNIQYF
>TRBJ1-1|TRBV19|TRBD1|-
TGTGCCAGTAGTACCCAGGGGGACACTGAAGCTTTCTTT
CASSTQGDTEAFF
>TRBJ2-7|TRBV5-4|-|-
TGTGCCAGCAGCCGAGACTACGAGCAGTACTTC
CASSRDYEQYF
>TRBJ1-2|TRBV27|-|-
TGTGCCAGCAGCCCCAGGGCCCTCTATGGCTACACCTTC
CASSPRALYGYTF